This TCR beta chain appears in the sequencing data of a study of blood T cell repertoires in COVID-19. On the study more broadly: The United States, Italy and Spain supplied acute and convalescent COVID-19 samples. PBMCs, B-cell-depleted T cells, or T cells provided the cDNA or gDNA that made up the material.

Cohort placement rested on clinical history that participants reported themselves. In germline, CDR1 is SEHNR, CDR2 FQNEAQ (reference sequence). V gave up 4 bases and J gave up 2 bases; unmatched junction bases: 4. The CDR3 spans 15 residues. TCRdb's copy holds only in-frame clones and misses some; the assay was immunoSEQ multiplex PCR. The table has around 310,000 clones, just under 90% seen once; the top ten hold about 8.4%. The receptor's source is a woman aged 25 to 45 who had recovered from COVID-19. The V call is TRBV7-9, the J call TRBJ2-3; the match to TRBD1 covers 9 bases. Source material: PBMCs or T cells enriched from blood (not recorded which). The DNA of the CDR3 is TGTGCCAGCAGCTCTTGGACAGGGGACACAGATACGCAGTATTTT. Protein sequence: CASSSWTGDTDTQYF.